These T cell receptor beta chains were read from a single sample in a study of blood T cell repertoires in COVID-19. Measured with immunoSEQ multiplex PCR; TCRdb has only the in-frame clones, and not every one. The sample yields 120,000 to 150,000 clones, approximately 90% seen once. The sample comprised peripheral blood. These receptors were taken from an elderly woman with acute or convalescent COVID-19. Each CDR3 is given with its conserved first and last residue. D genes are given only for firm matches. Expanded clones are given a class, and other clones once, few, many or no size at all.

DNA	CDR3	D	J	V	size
TGCGCCAGCAGCTTCACAAACAACTACGAGCAGTACTTC	CASSFTNNYEQYF	-	TRBJ2-7	TRBV5-1	once
TGTGCCAGCAGCCCTCGGACAGGGGTGGCTAACTATGGCTACACCTTC	CASSPRTGVANYGYTF	TRBD1	TRBJ1-2	TRBV7-2	few
TGCGCCAGCAGCTTGGCCCTGACAGGGATGGAAGGCTACACCTTC	CASSLALTGMEGYTF	TRBD1	TRBJ1-2	TRBV5-1	-
TGTGCCAGATTCGCCCCGGCGGGCACCGGGGAGCTGTTTTTT	CARFAPAGTGELFF	-	TRBJ2-2	TRBV7-3	-
TGTGCCAGTAAGGTGACTCCCTCCTACAATGAGCAGTTCTTC	CASKVTPSYNEQFF	-	TRBJ2-1	TRBV19	-
TGTGCCAGCAGTCTAGAGGCTAGCAGATACGAGCAGTACTTC	CASSLEASRYEQYF	-	TRBJ2-7	TRBV27	-
TGTGCCATCAGCCGGGACAGAGAATACGAGCAGTACTTC	CAISRDREYEQYF	TRBD1	TRBJ2-7	TRBV10-3	-
TGTGCCAGCAGCTTGGGGGGTACAGATACGCAGTATTTT	CASSLGGTDTQYF	-	TRBJ2-3	TRBV11-3	-
TGCAGCGTTGACCACCGGGACAGGTCTAACAATGAGCAGTTCTTC	CSVDHRDRSNNEQFF	TRBD1	TRBJ2-1	TRBV29-1	-
TGTGCCAGCAGTGAAGAGAGAGATTACACCTTC	CASSEERDYTF	-	TRBJ1-2	TRBV6-1	-
TGTGCCAGCAGCTTAACTCAAACCACCGGGACTAGGGGGACCCAGTACTTC	CASSLTQTTGTRGTQYF	TRBD2	TRBJ2-5	TRBV7-2	-
TGTGCCAGTAGAAAGTCACAGGGGGCTTCCTATAATTCACCCCTCCACTTT	CASRKSQGASYNSPLHF	TRBD1	TRBJ1-6	TRBV19	-
TGTGCCAGCAGAGGAGGGACAGGGTCTGCAGATACGCAGTATTTT	CASRGGTGSADTQYF	TRBD1	TRBJ2-3	TRBV2	-
TGTGCCAGCAGCCCACAGGGGATCAACTATGGCTACACCTTC	CASSPQGINYGYTF	TRBD1	TRBJ1-2	TRBV7-2	-
TGTGCCAGCAGTGAAGCGGCGACAAATGGCTATGGCTACACCTTC	CASSEAATNGYGYTF	-	TRBJ1-2	TRBV6-1	-
TGCGCCAGCAGCAAAACAGGTTACACTGAAGCTTTCTTT	CASSKTGYTEAFF	-	TRBJ1-1	TRBV4-1	few
TGTGCCAGCTCACCCACCCGGGGACAGCTCTCTGGCTACACCTTC	CASSPTRGQLSGYTF	TRBD1	TRBJ1-2	TRBV18	once
TGTGCCCGCAAGACAGGGAACTACGAGCAGTACTTC	CARKTGNYEQYF	TRBD1	TRBJ2-7	TRBV6-5	-
TGTGCCAGCAGCTTAGAAACTAGCGGGGGGCCAGATACGCAGTATTTT	CASSLETSGGPDTQYF	TRBD2	TRBJ2-3	TRBV7-6	-
TGTGCCAGCAGTTACCGGACAGGGGGGGTGAGTACTGAAGCTTTCTTT	CASSYRTGGVSTEAFF	TRBD1	TRBJ1-1	TRBV6-2/TRBV6-3	-
TGTGCCAGCTCACCCCCGGGACTTTCCGGAAACACCATATATTTT	CASSPPGLSGNTIYF	-	TRBJ1-3	TRBV18	once
TGTGCCAGCAGCCTTAGAGGAGGGGGCCATAATTCACCCCTCCACTTT	CASSLRGGGHNSPLHF	TRBD1	TRBJ1-6	TRBV7-9	-
TGTGCCAGCAGTTACGGGGCCCTTAACTATGGCTACACCTTC	CASSYGALNYGYTF	-	TRBJ1-2	TRBV6-6	-
TGTGCCAGCTCCCTGACTAGCGGGGGGCCCTACGAGCAGTACTTC	CASSLTSGGPYEQYF	TRBD2	TRBJ2-7	TRBV18	-
TGTGCCATAAAAGGAGTGAACACTGAAGCTTTCTTT	CAIKGVNTEAFF	-	TRBJ1-1	TRBV27	-
TGTGCCAGCAGCCTAGCTCCTCCCAGGAATCAGCCCCAGCATTTT	CASSLAPPRNQPQHF	-	TRBJ1-5	TRBV6-5	-
TGCGCCAGCAGCACGTCCTTTACCGGGAATGAAAAACTGTTTTTT	CASSTSFTGNEKLFF	-	TRBJ1-4	TRBV5-1	-
TGCAGCGTTCGGGACAGGGCAGACTCTAACTATGGCTACACCTTC	CSVRDRADSNYGYTF	TRBD1	TRBJ1-2	TRBV29-1	-
TGTGCCAGCAGCAGACAGTGGACCGGGGAGCTGTTTTTT	CASSRQWTGELFF	-	TRBJ2-2	TRBV3-1/TRBV3-2	-
TGTGCCAGCAGTTACCCTCGGGGGGCCACAGATACGCAGTATTTT	CASSYPRGATDTQYF	-	TRBJ2-3	TRBV6-2/TRBV6-3	-
TGTGCCAGCTCACCCCAAAATGGCCCCTATGGCTACACCTTC	CASSPQNGPYGYTF	-	TRBJ1-2	TRBV18	-
TGTGCCAGCAGCCAACGCCCGAGCGGGGGGCTAAATCAGCCCCAGCATTTT	CASSQRPSGGLNQPQHF	-	TRBJ1-5	TRBV3-1/TRBV3-2	-
TGTGCCACCAGCGAGACAGGGACACTACCCCAGCATTTT	CATSETGTLPQHF	TRBD1	TRBJ1-5	TRBV24-1	-